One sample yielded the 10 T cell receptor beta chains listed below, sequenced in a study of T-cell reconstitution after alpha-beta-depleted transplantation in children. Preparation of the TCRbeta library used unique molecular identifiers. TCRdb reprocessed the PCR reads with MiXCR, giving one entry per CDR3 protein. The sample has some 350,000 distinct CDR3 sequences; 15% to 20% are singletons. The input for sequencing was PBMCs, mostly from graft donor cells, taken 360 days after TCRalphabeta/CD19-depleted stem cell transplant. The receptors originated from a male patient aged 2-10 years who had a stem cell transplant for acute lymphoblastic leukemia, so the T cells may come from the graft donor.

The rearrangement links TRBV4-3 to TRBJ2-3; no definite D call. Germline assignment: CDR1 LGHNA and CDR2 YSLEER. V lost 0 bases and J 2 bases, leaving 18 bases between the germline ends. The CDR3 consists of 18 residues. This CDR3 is CASSQDRAQRFNTDTQYF. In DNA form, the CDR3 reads TGCGCCAGCAGCCAAGATCGCGCGCAGAGGTTTAACACAGATACGCAGTATTTT.

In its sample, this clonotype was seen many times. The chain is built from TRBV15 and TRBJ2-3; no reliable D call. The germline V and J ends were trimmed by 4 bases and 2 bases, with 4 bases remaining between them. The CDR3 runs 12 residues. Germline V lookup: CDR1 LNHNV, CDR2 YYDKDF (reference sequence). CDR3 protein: CATSINTDTQYF. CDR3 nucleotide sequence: TGTGCCACCAGCATCAACACAGATACGCAGTATTTT.

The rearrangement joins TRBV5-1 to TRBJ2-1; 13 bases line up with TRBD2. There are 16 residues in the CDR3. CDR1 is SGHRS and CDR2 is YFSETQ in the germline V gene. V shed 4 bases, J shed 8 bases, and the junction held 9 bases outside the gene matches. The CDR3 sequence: CASSPRTSGSKYEQFF. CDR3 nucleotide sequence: TGCGCCAGCAGCCCAAGGACTAGCGGGAGTAAGTATGAGCAGTTCTTC. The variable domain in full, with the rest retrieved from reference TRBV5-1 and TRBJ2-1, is KAGVTQTPRYLIKTRGQQVTLSCSPISGHRSVSWYQQTPGQGLQFLFEYFSETQRNKGNFPGRFSGRQFSNSRSEMNVSTLELGDSALYLCASSPRTSGSKYEQFFGPGTRLTVL.

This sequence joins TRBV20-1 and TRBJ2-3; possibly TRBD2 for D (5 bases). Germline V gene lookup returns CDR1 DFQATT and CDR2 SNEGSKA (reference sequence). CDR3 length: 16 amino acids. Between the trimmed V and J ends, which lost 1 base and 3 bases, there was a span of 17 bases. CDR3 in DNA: TGCAGTGCTAGAGGGGAGTATATAAGGAGAACAGATACGCAGTATTTT. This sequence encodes CSARGEYIRRTDTQYF.

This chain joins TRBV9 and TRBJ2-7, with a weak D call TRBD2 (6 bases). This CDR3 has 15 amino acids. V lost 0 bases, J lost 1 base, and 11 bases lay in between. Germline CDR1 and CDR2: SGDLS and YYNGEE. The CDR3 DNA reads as TGTGCCAGCAGCGTAGACGGGAGACCTTCCTACGAGCAGTACTTC. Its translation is CASSVDGRPSYEQYF.

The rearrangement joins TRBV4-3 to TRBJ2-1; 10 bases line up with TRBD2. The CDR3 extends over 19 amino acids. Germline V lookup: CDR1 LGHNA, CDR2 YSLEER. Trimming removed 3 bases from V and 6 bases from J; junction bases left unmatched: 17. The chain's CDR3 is CASSQALAGIMYYGNEQFF. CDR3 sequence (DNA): TGCGCCAGCAGCCAGGCACTAGCGGGAATAATGTATTATGGCAATGAGCAGTTCTTC.

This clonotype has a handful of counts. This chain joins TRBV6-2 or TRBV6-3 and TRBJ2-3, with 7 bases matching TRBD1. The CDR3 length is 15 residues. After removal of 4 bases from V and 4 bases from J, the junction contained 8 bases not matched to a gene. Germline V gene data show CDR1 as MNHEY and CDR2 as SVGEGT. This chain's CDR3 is CASSLGTAGADTQYF. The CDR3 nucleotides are TGTGCCAGCAGTTTGGGGACAGCAGGGGCAGATACGCAGTATTTT.

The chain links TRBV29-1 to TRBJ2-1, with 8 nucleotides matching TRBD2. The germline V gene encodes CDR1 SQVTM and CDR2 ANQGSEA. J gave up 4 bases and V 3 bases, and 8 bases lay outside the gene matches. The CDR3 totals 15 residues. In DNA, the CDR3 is TGCAGCGTTGACTCTTTGACTAGCGTTTACAATGAGCAGTTCTTC. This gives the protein CSVDSLTSVYNEQFF.

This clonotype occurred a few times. CDR3 bases: TGTGCCAGCAGTTTAGACAGTTCCGAGCAGTACTTC. As protein: CASSLDSSEQYF. This chain uses TRBV12-3 or TRBV12-4 with TRBJ2-7; D is undetermined. The V gene lost 1 base and the J gene lost 6 bases, with 7 bases spanning the gap. CDR3 size: 12 residues.

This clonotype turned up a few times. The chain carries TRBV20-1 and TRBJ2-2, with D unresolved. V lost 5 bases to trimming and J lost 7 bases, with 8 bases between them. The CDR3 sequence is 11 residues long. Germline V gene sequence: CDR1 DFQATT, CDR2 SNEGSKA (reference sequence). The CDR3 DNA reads TGCAGTGCTCCTAGTGGCGGGGAGCTGTTTTTT. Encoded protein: CSAPSGGELFF.